This T cell receptor beta chain was identified during a study of blood T cell repertoires in COVID-19. Cohort placement rested on clinical history that participants reported themselves. Sequenced by immunoSEQ multiplex PCR; TCRdb stores in-frame clones only, minus some. The sample contains roughly 130,000 clones, 84% of which appear only once. The CDR3 is 13 residues long. Trimming took 8 bases from V and 5 from J, leaving 14 bases between them. Germline CDR1 LNHNV, CDR2 YYDKDF (reference sequence). V is TRBV15 and J is TRBJ2-3; D possibly corresponds to TRBD1 (7 bases). Specimen: PBMCs or T cells enriched from blood (not recorded which). The sequence was collected from a woman between 25 and 40 years old who had recovered from COVID-19. The CDR3 here is CATQGRDRDTQYF. In nucleotides, the CDR3 is TGTGCCACCCAGGGGCGGGACAGAGATACGCAGTATTTT.